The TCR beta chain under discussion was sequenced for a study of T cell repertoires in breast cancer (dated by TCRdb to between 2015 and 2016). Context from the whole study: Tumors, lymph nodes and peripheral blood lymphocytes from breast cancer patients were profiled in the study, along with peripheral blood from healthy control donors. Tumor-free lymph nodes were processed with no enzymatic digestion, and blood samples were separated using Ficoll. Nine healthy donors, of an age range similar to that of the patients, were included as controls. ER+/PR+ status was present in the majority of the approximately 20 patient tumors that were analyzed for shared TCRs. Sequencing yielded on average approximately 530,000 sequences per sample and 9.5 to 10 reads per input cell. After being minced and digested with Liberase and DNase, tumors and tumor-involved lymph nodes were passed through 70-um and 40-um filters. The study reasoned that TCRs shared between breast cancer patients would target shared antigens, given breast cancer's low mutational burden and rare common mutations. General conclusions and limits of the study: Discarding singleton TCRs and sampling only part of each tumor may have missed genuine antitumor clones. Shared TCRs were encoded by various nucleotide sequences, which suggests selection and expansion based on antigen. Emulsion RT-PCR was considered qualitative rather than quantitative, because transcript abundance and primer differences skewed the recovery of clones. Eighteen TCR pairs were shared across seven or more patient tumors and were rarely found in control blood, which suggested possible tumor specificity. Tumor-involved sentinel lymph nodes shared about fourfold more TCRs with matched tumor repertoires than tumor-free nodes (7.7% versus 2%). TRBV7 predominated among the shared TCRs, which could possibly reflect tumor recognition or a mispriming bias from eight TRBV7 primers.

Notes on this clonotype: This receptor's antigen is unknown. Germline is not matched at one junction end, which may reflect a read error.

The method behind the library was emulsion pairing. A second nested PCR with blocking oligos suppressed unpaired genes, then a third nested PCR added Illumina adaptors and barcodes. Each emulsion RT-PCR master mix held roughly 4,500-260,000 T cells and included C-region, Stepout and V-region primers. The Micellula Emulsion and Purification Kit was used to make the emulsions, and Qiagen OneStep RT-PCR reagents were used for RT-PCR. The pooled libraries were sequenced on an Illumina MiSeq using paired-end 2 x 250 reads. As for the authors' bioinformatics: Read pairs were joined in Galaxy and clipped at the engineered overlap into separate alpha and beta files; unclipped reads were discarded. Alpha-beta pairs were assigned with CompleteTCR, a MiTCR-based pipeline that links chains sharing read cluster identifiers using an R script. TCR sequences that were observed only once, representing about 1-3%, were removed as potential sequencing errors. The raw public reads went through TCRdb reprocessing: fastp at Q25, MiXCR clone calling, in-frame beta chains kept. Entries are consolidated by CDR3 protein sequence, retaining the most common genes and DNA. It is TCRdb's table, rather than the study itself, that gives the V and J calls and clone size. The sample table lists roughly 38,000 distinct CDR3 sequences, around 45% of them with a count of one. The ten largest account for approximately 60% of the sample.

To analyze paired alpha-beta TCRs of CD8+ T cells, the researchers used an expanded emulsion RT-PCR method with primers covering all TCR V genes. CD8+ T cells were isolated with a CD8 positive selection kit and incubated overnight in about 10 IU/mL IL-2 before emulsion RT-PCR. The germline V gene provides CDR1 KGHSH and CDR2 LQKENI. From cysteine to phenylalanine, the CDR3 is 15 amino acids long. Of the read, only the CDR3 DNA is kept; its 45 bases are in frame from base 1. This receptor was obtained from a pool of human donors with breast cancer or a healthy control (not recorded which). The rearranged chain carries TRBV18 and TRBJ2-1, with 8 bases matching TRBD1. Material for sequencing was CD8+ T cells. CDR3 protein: CASSPPRGLGNEQLF. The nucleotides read TGTGCCAGCTCACCACCCAGGGGGCTAGGCAATGAGCAGCTCTTC.